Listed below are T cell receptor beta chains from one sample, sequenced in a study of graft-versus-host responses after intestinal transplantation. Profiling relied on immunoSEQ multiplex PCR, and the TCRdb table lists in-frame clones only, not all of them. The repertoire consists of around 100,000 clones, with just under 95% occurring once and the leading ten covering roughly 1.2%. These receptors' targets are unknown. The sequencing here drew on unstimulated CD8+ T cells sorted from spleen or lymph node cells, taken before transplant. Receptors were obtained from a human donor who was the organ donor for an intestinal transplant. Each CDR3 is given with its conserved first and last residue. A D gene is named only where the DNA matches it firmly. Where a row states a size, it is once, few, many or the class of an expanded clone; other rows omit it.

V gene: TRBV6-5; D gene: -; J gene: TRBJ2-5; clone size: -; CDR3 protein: CASSEADPGTQYF; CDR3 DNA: TGTGCCAGCAGTGAAGCTGATCCGGGGACCCAGTACTTC
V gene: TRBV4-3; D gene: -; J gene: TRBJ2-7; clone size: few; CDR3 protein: CASSQDLGGEQYF; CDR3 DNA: TGCGCCAGCAGCCAAGATCTAGGGGGGGAGCAGTACTTC
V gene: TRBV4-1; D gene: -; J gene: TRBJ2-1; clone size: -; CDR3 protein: CASSQTFWNEQFF; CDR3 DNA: TGCGCCAGCAGCCAAACCTTCTGGAATGAGCAGTTCTTC
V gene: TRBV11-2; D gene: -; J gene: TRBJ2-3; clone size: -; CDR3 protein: CASSLASNAPDTQYF; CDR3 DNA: TGTGCCAGCAGCTTGGCATCCAATGCCCCAGATACGCAGTATTTT
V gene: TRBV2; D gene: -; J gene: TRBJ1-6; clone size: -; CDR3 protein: CASSEIKQLYNSPLHF; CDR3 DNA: TGTGCCAGCAGTGAAATTAAACAGCTCTATAATTCACCCCTCCACTTT
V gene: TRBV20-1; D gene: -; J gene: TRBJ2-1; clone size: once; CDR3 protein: CSANDYNEQFF; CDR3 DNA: TGCAGTGCTAATGACTACAATGAGCAGTTCTTC
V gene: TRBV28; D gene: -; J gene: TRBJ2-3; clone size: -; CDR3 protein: CASSPGTPDTDTQYF; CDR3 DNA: TGTGCCAGCAGTCCCGGGACACCCGACACAGATACGCAGTATTTT
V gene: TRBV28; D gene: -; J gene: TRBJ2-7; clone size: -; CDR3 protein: CASSLYRDSYEQYF; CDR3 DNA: TGTGCCAGCAGTTTATACAGGGACTCCTACGAGCAGTACTTC
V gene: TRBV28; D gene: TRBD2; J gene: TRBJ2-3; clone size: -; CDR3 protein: CASSLFFSGRADTQYF; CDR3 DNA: TGTGCCAGCAGTTTATTTTTTAGCGGGAGGGCAGATACGCAGTATTTT
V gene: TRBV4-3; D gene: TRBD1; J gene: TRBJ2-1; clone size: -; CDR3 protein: CASSHGDSYNEQFF; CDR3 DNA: TGCGCCAGCAGCCATGGGGACAGTTACAATGAGCAGTTCTTC
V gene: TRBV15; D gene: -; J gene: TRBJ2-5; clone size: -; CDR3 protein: CATSRVGEETQYF; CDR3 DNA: TGTGCCACCAGCAGAGTCGGAGAAGAGACCCAGTACTTC
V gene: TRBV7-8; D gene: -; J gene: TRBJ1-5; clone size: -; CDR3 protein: CASSLDPQPQHF; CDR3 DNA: TGTGCCAGCAGCTTAGACCCGCAGCCCCAGCATTTT
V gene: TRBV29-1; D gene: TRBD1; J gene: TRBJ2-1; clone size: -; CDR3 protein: CSVVYIGQGHNEQFF; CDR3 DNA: TGCAGCGTTGTGTACATAGGACAGGGCCACAATGAGCAGTTCTTC
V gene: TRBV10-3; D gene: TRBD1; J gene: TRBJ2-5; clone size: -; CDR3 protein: CAISWDRGWYTQYF; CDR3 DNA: TGTGCCATCAGCTGGGACAGGGGGTGGTATACCCAGTACTTC
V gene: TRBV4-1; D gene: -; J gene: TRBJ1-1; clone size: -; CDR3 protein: CASSQGAEAFF; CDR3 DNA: TGCGCCAGCAGCCAGGGAGCTGAAGCTTTCTTT
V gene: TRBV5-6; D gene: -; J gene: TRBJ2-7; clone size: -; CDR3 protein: CASSASSLAWYEQYF; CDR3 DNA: TGTGCCAGCAGCGCATCTTCTCTGGCCTGGTACGAGCAGTACTTC
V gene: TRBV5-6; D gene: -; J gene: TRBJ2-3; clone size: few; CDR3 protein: CASSQTDTQYF; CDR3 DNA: TGTGCCAGCAGCCAGACAGATACGCAGTATTTT
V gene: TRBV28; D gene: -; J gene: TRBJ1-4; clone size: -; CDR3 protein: CASSLQGRAKKLFF; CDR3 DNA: TGTGCCAGCAGTTTACAGGGACGAGCGAAAAAACTGTTTTTT
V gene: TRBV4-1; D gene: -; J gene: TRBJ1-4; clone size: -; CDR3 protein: CASSQQVYNEKLFF; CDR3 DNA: TGCGCCAGCAGCCAACAGGTTTATAATGAAAAACTGTTTTTT
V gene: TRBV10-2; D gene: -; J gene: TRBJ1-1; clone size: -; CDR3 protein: CASGPRVTEAFF; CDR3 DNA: TGCGCCAGCGGCCCCCGGGTCACTGAAGCTTTCTTT
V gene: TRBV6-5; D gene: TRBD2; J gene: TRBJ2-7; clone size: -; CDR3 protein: CASSPGTITYEQYF; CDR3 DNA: TGTGCCAGCAGCCCCGGGACTATCACCTACGAGCAGTACTTC
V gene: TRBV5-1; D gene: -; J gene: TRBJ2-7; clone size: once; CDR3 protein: CASSLVDSYYEQYF; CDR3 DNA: TGCGCCAGCAGCTTAGTGGACAGTTATTACGAGCAGTACTTC
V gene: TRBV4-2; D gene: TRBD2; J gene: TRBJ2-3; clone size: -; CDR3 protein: CASSQYGLAGGLGTDTQYF; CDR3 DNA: TGTGCCAGCAGCCAATACGGACTAGCGGGAGGGCTGGGCACAGATACGCAGTATTTT
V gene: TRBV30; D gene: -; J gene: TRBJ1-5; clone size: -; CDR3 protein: CAWSDRVKQPQHF; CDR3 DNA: TGTGCCTGGAGTGACAGGGTTAAGCAGCCCCAGCATTTT
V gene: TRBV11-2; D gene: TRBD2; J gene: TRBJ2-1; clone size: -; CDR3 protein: CASSFSRSGFHYNEQFF; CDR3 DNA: TGTGCCAGCAGCTTCTCACGTAGCGGGTTTCACTACAATGAGCAGTTCTTC
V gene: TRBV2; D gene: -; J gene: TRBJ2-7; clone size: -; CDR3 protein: CASLSGTEYEQYF; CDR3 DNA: TGTGCCAGTCTATCCGGGACGGAATACGAGCAGTACTTC
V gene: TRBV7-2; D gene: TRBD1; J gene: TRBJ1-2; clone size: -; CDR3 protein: CASSSRGVYGYTF; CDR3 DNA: TGTGCCAGCAGCTCCAGGGGGGTGTATGGCTACACCTTC
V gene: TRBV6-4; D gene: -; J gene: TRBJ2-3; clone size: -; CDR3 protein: CASSDYSEVRARTDTQYF; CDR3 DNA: TGTGCCAGCAGTGACTATAGCGAGGTGCGGGCCCGCACAGATACGCAGTATTTT
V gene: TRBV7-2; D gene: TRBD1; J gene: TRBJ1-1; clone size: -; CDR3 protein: CASSLEQGVYTEAFF; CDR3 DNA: TGTGCCAGCAGCTTAGAACAGGGGGTGTACACTGAAGCTTTCTTT
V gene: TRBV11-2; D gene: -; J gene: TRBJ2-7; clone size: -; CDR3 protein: CASSLEGYEQYF; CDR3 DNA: TGTGCCAGCAGCTTAGAGGGTTACGAGCAGTACTTC
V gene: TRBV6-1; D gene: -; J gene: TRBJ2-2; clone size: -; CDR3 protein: CASTTTAAVAGELFF; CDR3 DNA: TGTGCCAGCACTACGACTGCCGCAGTTGCCGGGGAGCTGTTTTTT
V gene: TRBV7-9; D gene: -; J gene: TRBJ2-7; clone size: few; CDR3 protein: CAAAQRDSYEQYF; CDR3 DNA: TGTGCCGCGGCGCAGAGGGACTCATACGAGCAGTACTTC
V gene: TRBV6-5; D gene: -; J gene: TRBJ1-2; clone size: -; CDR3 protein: CASGRTADIYGYTF; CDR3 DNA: TGTGCCAGCGGCCGGACAGCTGATATCTATGGCTACACCTTC
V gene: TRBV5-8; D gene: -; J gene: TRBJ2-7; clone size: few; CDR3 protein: CASSRGYEQYF; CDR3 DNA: TGTGCCAGCAGCCGCGGCTACGAGCAGTACTTC
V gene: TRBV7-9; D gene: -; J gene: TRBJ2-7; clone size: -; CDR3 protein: CASSSASHVYEQYF; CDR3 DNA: TGTGCCAGCAGTTCGGCTAGCCACGTCTACGAGCAGTACTTC
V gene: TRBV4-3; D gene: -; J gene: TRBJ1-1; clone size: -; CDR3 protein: CASSQDRGFYTEAFF; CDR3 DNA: TGCGCCAGCAGCCAAGATCGGGGGTTTTACACTGAAGCTTTCTTT
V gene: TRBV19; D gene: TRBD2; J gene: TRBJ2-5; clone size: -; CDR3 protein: CASSPGLAGGLETQYF; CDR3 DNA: TGTGCCAGTAGTCCGGGACTAGCGGGCGGGCTGGAGACCCAGTACTTC
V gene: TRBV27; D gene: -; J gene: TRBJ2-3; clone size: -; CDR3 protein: CASSLGTGADTQYF; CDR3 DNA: TGTGCCAGCAGTTTAGGGACGGGAGCAGATACGCAGTATTTT
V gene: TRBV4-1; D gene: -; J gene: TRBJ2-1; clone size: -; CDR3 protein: CASSVALGSYNEQFF; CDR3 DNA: TGCGCCAGCAGCGTGGCCCTGGGCTCCTACAATGAGCAGTTCTTC
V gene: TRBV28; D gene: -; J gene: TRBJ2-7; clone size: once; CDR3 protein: CASSFSPADFYEQYF; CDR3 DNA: TGTGCCAGCAGTTTTTCTCCGGCAGATTTCTACGAGCAGTACTTC
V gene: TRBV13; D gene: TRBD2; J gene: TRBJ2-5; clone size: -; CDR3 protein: CASSLQGAGRGEQYF; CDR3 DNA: TGTGCCAGCAGCTTACAGGGAGCGGGGCGTGGGGAGCAGTACTTC
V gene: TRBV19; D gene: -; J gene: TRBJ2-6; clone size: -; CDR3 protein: CASSITGSGANVLTF; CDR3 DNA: TGTGCCAGTAGTATTACGGGCTCTGGGGCCAACGTCCTGACTTTC
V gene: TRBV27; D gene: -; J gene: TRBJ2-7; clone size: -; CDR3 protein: CASSPIGGVEQYF; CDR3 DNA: TGTGCCAGCAGTCCCATAGGAGGGGTCGAGCAGTACTTC
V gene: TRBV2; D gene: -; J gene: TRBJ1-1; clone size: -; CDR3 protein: CASSEAGGKTEAFF; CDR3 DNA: TGTGCCAGCAGTGAAGCGGGGGGGAAAACTGAAGCTTTCTTT
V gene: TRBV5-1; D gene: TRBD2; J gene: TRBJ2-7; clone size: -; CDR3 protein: CASSLAEASGRLNSYEQYF; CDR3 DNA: TGCGCCAGCAGCTTGGCCGAGGCTAGCGGGAGGCTAAACTCCTACGAGCAGTACTTC
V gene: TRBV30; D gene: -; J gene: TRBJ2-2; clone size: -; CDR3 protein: CAWSVTGELFF; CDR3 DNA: TGTGCCTGGAGTGTAACCGGGGAGCTGTTTTTT
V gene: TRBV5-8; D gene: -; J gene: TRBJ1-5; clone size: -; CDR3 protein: CASSVGGRPQHF; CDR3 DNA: TGCGCCAGCAGCGTGGGGGGACGGCCCCAGCATTTT
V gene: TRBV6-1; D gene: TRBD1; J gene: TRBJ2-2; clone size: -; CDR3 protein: CASSETGDTGELFF; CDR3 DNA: TGTGCCAGCAGTGAAACAGGGGACACCGGGGAGCTGTTTTTT
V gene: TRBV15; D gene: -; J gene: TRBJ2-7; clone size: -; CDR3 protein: CATSRERVVFAYEQYF; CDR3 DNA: TGTGCCACCAGCAGAGAAAGGGTAGTGTTCGCCTACGAGCAGTACTTC
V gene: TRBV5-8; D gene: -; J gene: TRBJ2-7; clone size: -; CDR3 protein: CAGSLVQYEQYF; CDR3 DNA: TGTGCCGGTTCGCTGGTCCAATACGAGCAGTACTTC
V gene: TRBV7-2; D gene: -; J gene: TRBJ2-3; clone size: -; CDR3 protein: CASSPQYTQYF; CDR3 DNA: TGTGCCAGCAGCCCTCAGTACACGCAGTATTTT
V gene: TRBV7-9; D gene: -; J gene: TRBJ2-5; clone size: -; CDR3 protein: CASSASVGAWETQYF; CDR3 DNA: TGTGCCAGCAGCGCGAGCGTGGGGGCGTGGGAGACCCAGTACTTC
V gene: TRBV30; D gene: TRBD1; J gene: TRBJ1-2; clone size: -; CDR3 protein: CAWSVGTGDGYTF; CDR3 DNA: TGTGCCTGGAGTGTAGGGACAGGAGATGGCTACACCTTC
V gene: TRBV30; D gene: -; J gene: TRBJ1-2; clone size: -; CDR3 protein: CAWTRENYGYTF; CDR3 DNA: TGTGCCTGGACCAGGGAGAACTATGGCTACACCTTC
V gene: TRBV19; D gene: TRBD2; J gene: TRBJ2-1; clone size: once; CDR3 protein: CASSRLAGSYNEQFF; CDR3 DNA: TGTGCCAGTAGTAGACTAGCGGGCTCCTACAATGAGCAGTTCTTC
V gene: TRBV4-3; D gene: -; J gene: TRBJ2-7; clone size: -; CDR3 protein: CASSQEAGIYEQYF; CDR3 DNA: TGCGCCAGCAGCCAAGAGGCCGGTATCTACGAGCAGTACTTC
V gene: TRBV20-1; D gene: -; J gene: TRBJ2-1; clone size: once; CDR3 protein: CSARLSNEQFF; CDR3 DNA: TGCAGTGCTAGATTGAGCAATGAGCAGTTCTTC
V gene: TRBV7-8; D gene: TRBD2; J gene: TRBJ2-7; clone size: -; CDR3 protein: CASSYTSAAYEQYF; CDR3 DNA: TGTGCCAGCAGCTACACTAGCGCGGCCTACGAGCAGTACTTC
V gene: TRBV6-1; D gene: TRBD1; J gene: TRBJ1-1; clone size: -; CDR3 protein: CASTGGWNTEAFF; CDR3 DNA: TGTGCCAGTACAGGGGGCTGGAACACTGAAGCTTTCTTT